Included here is one T cell receptor (beta chain) sequence, with context. The germline V gene has CDR1 SGHNT and CDR2 YENEEA. The CDR3 is 14 residues long. Trimming pared 4 bases from V and 5 bases from J, leaving 11 bases between. These data come from a study of cytomegalovirus exposure and HLA in healthy donors. The PCR made use of 60 Vbeta and 13 Jbeta primers. The repertoire was sequenced with immunoSEQ multiplex PCR; TCRdb's copy has only in-frame clones and lacks some. The data include under 200,000 clones; the top ten clones carry about 6.5%. Sequenced sample: PBMCs. The sequence came from a man in his thirties or forties in good health and CMV-seronegative. This chain uses TRBV11-3 with TRBJ1-4, with D maybe TRBD1 (5 bases). CDR3 in amino acids: CASSSGLGNEKLFF. Written as DNA, the CDR3 is TGTGCCAGCAGCTCGGGACTGGGAAATGAAAAACTGTTTTTT. Based on the CDR3 plus reference TRBV11-3 and TRBJ1-4, the full variable domain is EAGVVQSPRYKIIEKKQPVAFWCNPISGHNTLYWYLQNLGQGPELLIRYENEEAVDDSQLPKDRFSAERLKGVDSTLKIQPAELGDSAVYLCASSSGLGNEKLFFGSGTQLSVL.